This T cell receptor beta chain was identified during a study of T-cell memory formation after mild COVID-19. Study-level information: Largely, the TCR clusters proved donor specific. Study outcomes and limitations: In pre-infection memory, a portion of responding clones appeared, which suggested that cross-reactive memory joined. Contracting clones from day 15 to 85 had balanced CD4/CD8; later expanders favoured CD4+.

Constant-segment primers served in 5'RACE that generated TCR alpha and TCR beta cDNA libraries bearing sample barcodes and UMIs. From the 5' RACE reads, TCRdb called clonotypes with MiXCR, one entry per CDR3 protein. In the table there are about 350,000 distinct CDR3 sequences, 20% to 25% of which are singletons. Note on this clonotype: Its target is not known.

The CDR3 runs 16 residues. Germline V lookup: CDR1 LNHNV, CDR2 YYDKDF (reference sequence). The V end lost 0 bases, the J end lost 2 bases, and 13 bases lay between the germline ends. Sequenced: PBMCs or a T cell subset sorted from them (not recorded which). This chain joins TRBV15 and TRBJ1-2; D is undetermined. This TCR was sampled from a man aged 18 to 35 who had mild COVID-19 (a few samples of this study predate the infection). Cell type and time point are not known. CDR3 in amino acids: CATSRDRVKSNYGYTF. CDR3 nucleotide sequence: TGTGCCACCAGCAGAGACCGGGTTAAGAGCAACTATGGCTACACCTTC.